A selection of T cell receptor beta chains follows, all from one sample in a study of human T cells and chemical hapten exposure. TCRdb ran MiXCR on the RACE reads and lists one entry per CDR3 protein. The sample holds 20,000 to 30,000 distinct CDR3 sequences, more than 8% seen once. The sequencing here drew on whole blood, taken in connection with sensitization to the hapten diphenylcyclopropenone (DPC). These receptors came from a man between 25 and 39 years old with alopecia areata. Some clones in this sample may be carry-over from other donors' samples. CDR3s include the opening cysteine and the closing phenylalanine or tryptophan. The order of the fields is J gene, D gene, V gene, clone size, CDR3 DNA, CDR3 protein. D genes are given only for firm matches. Clone size appears in some rows only: once, few, many, or a class for an expanded clone.

TRBJ2-1,TRBD2,TRBV6-5,many,TGTGCCAGCAGTTCTGCGGGACTAGCTGTTTACAATGAGCAGTTCTTC,CASSSAGLAVYNEQFF
TRBJ2-7,.,TRBV28,many,TGTGCCAGCGCACCCGAGCAGTACTTC,CASAPEQYF
TRBJ1-2,.,TRBV6-1,many,TGTGCCAGCAGTGAAGTGGGAGGGTTAAATGGCTACACCTTC,CASSEVGGLNGYTF
TRBJ2-3,.,TRBV27,many,TGTGCCAGCAGTTTTCTGACCTCCCCGGGGTCAGATACGCAGTATTTT,CASSFLTSPGSDTQYF
TRBJ1-5,TRBD1,TRBV5-1,few,TGCGCCAGCAGCTCGGACAGGGACTATAGCAATCAGCCCCAGCATTTT,CASSSDRDYSNQPQHF
TRBJ2-7,.,TRBV21-1,few,TGTGCCAGCAGCAAATGGTGGCCCCAGAGGGGTACCTACGAGCAGTACTTC,CASSKWWPQRGTYEQYF
TRBJ1-2,.,TRBV3-1,.,TGTGCCAGCAGCCCCCAAGGGAGGGTCTTTGGCTACACCTTC,CASSPQGRVFGYTF
TRBJ2-3,.,TRBV3-1,few,TGTGCCAGCAACGAGGGACGAGTAAGCGGGAGCACAGATACGCAGTATTTT,CASNEGRVSGSTDTQYF
TRBJ1-6,.,TRBV7-9,few,TGTGCCAGCAGCTTGTCCCAGGGGACCCATTCACCCCTCCACTTT,CASSLSQGTHSPLHF
TRBJ2-3,.,TRBV6-6,.,TGTGCCAGCAGTCCCTGGGAGCCCCCAGGGCGGGTGGGGACAGATACGCAGTATTTT,CASSPWEPPGRVGTDTQYF
TRBJ2-4,.,TRBV4-2,.,TGTGCCAGCAGCCAAGAGGTTTCCGGGTCCGCCAAAAACATTCAGTACTTC,CASSQEVSGSAKNIQYF
TRBJ1-5,.,TRBV29-1,.,TGCAGCGTTGCCGATAGCAATCAGCCCCAGCATTTT,CSVADSNQPQHF
TRBJ2-1,TRBD1,TRBV24-1,.,TGTGCCACCAGTTCGGACAGGGGGAGATCCTACAATGAGCAGTTCTTC,CATSSDRGRSYNEQFF
TRBJ2-7,.,TRBV12-2,many,TGTGCAAGTCGCCTGAGGGACCGGGGTTGCGAGCAGTACTTC,CASRLRDRGCEQYF
TRBJ1-5,.,TRBV6-6,many,TGTGCCAGCAGTTACTTGGATCAGCCCCAGCATTTT,CASSYLDQPQHF
TRBJ2-5,.,TRBV7-2,few,TGTGCCAGCAGCTTACGGCGGAACCAAGAGACCCAGTACTTC,CASSLRRNQETQYF
TRBJ2-2,TRBD2,TRBV12-3/TRBV12-4,.,TGTGCCAGCAGCCGCGCAACTAGCGGGAGAAACACCGGGGAGCTGTTTTTT,CASSRATSGRNTGELFF
TRBJ2-7,.,TRBV18,many,TGTGCCAGCTCAACTCCAGCGACCTACGAGCAGTACTTC,CASSTPATYEQYF
TRBJ2-3,TRBD2,TRBV20-1,.,TGCAGTGCTAGAGGGCGGGAGCGGGGGAGCACAGATACGCAGTATTTT,CSARGRERGSTDTQYF
TRBJ1-6,TRBD1,TRBV20-1,.,TGCAGTGCTTCAGACAGGGCTAATAATTCACCCCTCCACTTT,CSASDRANNSPLHF
TRBJ2-3,.,TRBV10-2,many,TGCGCCAGCAGTGAGTCGAGTGCCCTGATGGATACGCAGTATTTT,CASSESSALMDTQYF
TRBJ2-2,TRBD2,TRBV7-9,.,TGTGCCAGCAACCTAGCGGGGACCCACACCGGGGAGCTGTTTTTT,CASNLAGTHTGELFF
TRBJ2-1,.,TRBV4-3,.,TGCGCCAGCAGCCAAGAGGTCTCAGGGCACAATGAGCAGTTCTTC,CASSQEVSGHNEQFF
TRBJ2-1,TRBD2,TRBV24-1,many,TGTGCCACCAGTGATTTGCACAGCGGGAGCCACAATGAGCAGTTCTTC,CATSDLHSGSHNEQFF
TRBJ2-1,TRBD1,TRBV6-2/TRBV6-3,many,TGTGCCAGCAGTTACGACAGGGGGAGGAACAATGAGCAGTTCTTC,CASSYDRGRNNEQFF
TRBJ2-5,TRBD2,TRBV18,many,TGTGCCAGCTCACCACCGGGCCTAGCGGGGGACCTCGCCCGAGAGACCCAGTACTTC,CASSPPGLAGDLARETQYF
TRBJ2-7,TRBD1,TRBV11-2,.,TGTGCCAGCAGCGCCTCGCTCGGACAGGGCCCTTACGAGCAGTACTTC,CASSASLGQGPYEQYF
TRBJ2-3,TRBD2,TRBV11-2,.,TGTGCCAGCAGCTTATTAATGACTAGCGGGACAGATACGCAGTATTTT,CASSLLMTSGTDTQYF
TRBJ2-7,.,TRBV4-1,few,TGCGCCAGCAGCCAAGATGGGGGGTCCTCCGGCGAGCAGTACTTC,CASSQDGGSSGEQYF
TRBJ1-5,.,TRBV7-2,many,TGTGCCAGCAGCTTAGTCGGTTATAGCAATCAGCCCCAGCATTTT,CASSLVGYSNQPQHF
TRBJ2-1,.,TRBV4-3,few,TGCGCCAGCAGCCAAGACCGAACCGCTTACAATGAGCAGTTCTTC,CASSQDRTAYNEQFF
TRBJ1-4,.,TRBV24-1,medium-sized,TGTGCCACCAGTGGCGGAGGTGAAAAACTGTTTTTT,CATSGGGEKLFF
TRBJ1-1,.,TRBV7-2,many,TGTGCCAGCCTCCAGGGAATGGACACTGAAGCTTTCTTT,CASLQGMDTEAFF
TRBJ2-7,.,TRBV29-1,once,TGCAGCGTCCAAGGAGGCTACGAGCAGTACTTC,CSVQGGYEQYF
TRBJ1-2,.,TRBV27,many,TGTGCCAGCAGTCCGGGGCAGGGTGTGTTGGGCTACACCTTC,CASSPGQGVLGYTF
TRBJ2-1,TRBD2,TRBV14,few,TGTGCCAGCTCGGGTAGCGGGAAGTCCTACAATGAGCAGTTCTTC,CASSGSGKSYNEQFF
TRBJ2-1,.,TRBV11-2,many,TGTGCCAGCAGCTTAGAGGGTGAGCAGTTCTTC,CASSLEGEQFF
TRBJ1-2,.,TRBV7-9,few,TGTGCCAGCACCGATACGGGGGCTTCCGCTGACTATGGCTACACCTTC,CASTDTGASADYGYTF
TRBJ2-3,TRBD2,TRBV11-2,many,TGTGCCAGCAGCTTTCCGACTAGCGGGAGGGCCGCGGGCACAGATACGCAGTATTTT,CASSFPTSGRAAGTDTQYF
TRBJ2-7,TRBD1,TRBV5-4,many,TGTGCCAGCAGCCCGAGCGGACAGGGTAGCTACGAGCAGTACTTC,CASSPSGQGSYEQYF
TRBJ1-2,.,TRBV12-3/TRBV12-4,.,TGTGCCAGCAGGACACAGGAAACCGATGGCTACACCTTC,CASRTQETDGYTF
TRBJ1-2,.,TRBV29-1,.,TGCAGCGTTGGACCTCCCGGGACAAATGACTATGGCTACACCTTC,CSVGPPGTNDYGYTF
TRBJ2-7,.,TRBV29-1,many,TGCAGCGTTGAAGTTGGACAGCCTTACGAGCAGTACTTC,CSVEVGQPYEQYF
TRBJ2-3,TRBD2,TRBV5-1,.,TGCGCCAGCAGCTTCGAGTTAGCGGGGCGCACAGATACGCAGTATTTT,CASSFELAGRTDTQYF
TRBJ1-6,.,TRBV6-1,.,TGTGCCAGCAGTGAGCTGAAGTCAATGAATTCACCCCTCCACTTT,CASSELKSMNSPLHF
TRBJ1-1,.,TRBV19,many,TGTGCCAGTAGCACAGGGTGGGACGGAACGGACACTGAAGCTTTCTTT,CASSTGWDGTDTEAFF
TRBJ1-1,.,TRBV12-3/TRBV12-4,many,TGTGCCAGCAGAACAGGGTACACTGAAGCTTTCTTT,CASRTGYTEAFF
TRBJ1-2,.,TRBV11-2,many,TGTGCCAGCAGCCCTGAAATTAACTATGGCTACACCTTC,CASSPEINYGYTF
TRBJ1-3,.,TRBV6-5,many,TGTGCCAGCAGTAACCGGGACCTCATATATTTT,CASSNRDLIYF
TRBJ2-5,TRBD2,TRBV4-3,.,TGCGCCAGCAGCCAAGTTAGCGGGGGGCGAAGGGCCCAGTACTTC,CASSQVSGGRRAQYF
TRBJ1-5,.,TRBV6-1,.,TGTGCCAGCACCCCCCAACTTAGCAATCAGCCCCAGCATTTT,CASTPQLSNQPQHF
TRBJ2-2,TRBD1,TRBV10-1,.,TGCGCCAGCAGTGGACAGGGAGACACCGGGGAGCTGTTTTTT,CASSGQGDTGELFF
TRBJ2-4,.,TRBV11-2,many,TGTGCCAGCAGCCCCTCAGGGAGCCCTGACATTCAGTACTTC,CASSPSGSPDIQYF
TRBJ2-3,TRBD2,TRBV2,few,TGTGCCAGCCGACTAGCGGGGTACACAGATACGCAGTATTTT,CASRLAGYTDTQYF
TRBJ2-7,TRBD2,TRBV12-3/TRBV12-4,few,TGTGCCAGCAGTTCGACTAGCGGGGGTTCCTACGAGCAGTACTTC,CASSSTSGGSYEQYF
TRBJ1-1,.,TRBV7-6,.,TGTGCCAGCAGCTTATCCGGGACCTACACTGAAGCTTTCTTT,CASSLSGTYTEAFF